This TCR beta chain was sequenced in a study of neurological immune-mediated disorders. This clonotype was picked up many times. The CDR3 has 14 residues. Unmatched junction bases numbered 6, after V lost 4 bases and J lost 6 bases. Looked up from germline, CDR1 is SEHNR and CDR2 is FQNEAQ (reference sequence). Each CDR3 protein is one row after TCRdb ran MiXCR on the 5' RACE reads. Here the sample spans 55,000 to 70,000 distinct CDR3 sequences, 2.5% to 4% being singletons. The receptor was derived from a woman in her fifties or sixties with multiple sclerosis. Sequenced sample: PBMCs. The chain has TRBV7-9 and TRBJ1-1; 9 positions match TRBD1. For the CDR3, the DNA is TGTGCCAGCAGCTCCTGGGACAGGGACGCTGAAGCTTTCTTT. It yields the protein CASSSWDRDAEAFF.